The T cell receptor (beta chain) described here comes from a study of T-cell memory formation after mild COVID-19. Overall study: Each donor largely had its own TCR clusters.

This clonotype has more than one count but fewer than ten. The antigen is undetermined. Looked up from germline, CDR1 is DFQATT and CDR2 is SNEGSKA (reference sequence). The CDR3 contains 13 residues. V was pared by 7 bases and J by 2 bases, with 15 bases between. Each CDR3 protein gets one entry after TCRdb re-called the 5' RACE reads with MiXCR. The sample includes about 440,000 distinct CDR3 sequences, 20% of them seen just once. Study outcomes and limitations: Clonal second-wave expansions that peaked on day 37 had unconfirmed SARS-CoV-2 specificity. CD8+ contracting clones occupied EMRA, while CD4+ ones occupied mainly CM and EM.

The sequenced sample consisted of PBMCs or a T cell subset sorted from them (not recorded which). The receptor comes from an adult woman who had mild COVID-19 (a few samples of this study predate the infection). Cell type and time point are not known. This chain uses TRBV20-1 with TRBJ2-7; D is possibly TRBD2 (5 bases). CDR3 in amino acids: CSVATPRAYEQYF. As DNA, the CDR3 is TGCAGTGTCGCGACCCCGAGGGCCTACGAGCAGTACTTC.